A selection of T cell receptor beta chains follows, all from one sample in a study of CD8 T cells in Susac syndrome. Using its own MiXCR run on the immunoSEQ multiplex PCR reads, TCRdb lists one record per CDR3 protein. This table holds approximately 190,000 distinct CDR3 sequences, about 95% found once. The sequenced sample consisted of CD4+ T cells from PBMCs. The receptors stem from a human donor with multiple sclerosis. The conserved cysteine and the conserved F or W are not part of the CDR3 here. A row's size may be missing; if present it is once, few, many or a size class.

len	j_gene	v_gene	abundance	CDR3aa
11	TRBJ1-2	TRBV6-1	.	ASSEGGEYGYT
12	TRBJ2-7	TRBV4-1	.	ASSRGRDSYEQY
9	TRBJ2-5	TRBV3-1	.	ASASLAGLY
12	TRBJ2-3	TRBV19	.	ASSTQGATNTQY
13	TRBJ2-5	TRBV30	.	AWSGGQAPQETQY
13	TRBJ1-1	TRBV9	.	ASSVTGGSDTEAF
11	TRBJ1-2	TRBV18	.	ASSPEGKGGYT
11	TRBJ2-7	TRBV2	.	ASTAQGAGEQY
11	TRBJ1-1	TRBV9	.	ASTPGANTEAF
11	TRBJ1-1	TRBV19	.	ASSRGHSPEAF
12	TRBJ1-2	TRBV20-1	.	SAPGQGAGYGYT
13	TRBJ2-7	TRBV11-2	.	ASSLGLGGFYEQY
12	TRBJ1-2	TRBV5-1	.	ASGPYRQGNGYT
12	TRBJ1-1	TRBV3-1	.	ASSQREDRTEAF
12	TRBJ1-5	TRBV24-1	.	APTLTPSNQPQH
14	TRBJ1-1	TRBV13	.	ASSLTGEQPYTEAF
12	TRBJ2-5	TRBV20-1	.	SASAVGGEEAQY
11	TRBJ2-5	TRBV20-1	.	SAGETGRETQY
12	TRBJ2-7	TRBV27	.	ASSDISHHHEQY
11	TRBJ2-1	TRBV7-2	.	ASSIPTVIEQF
11	TRBJ2-3	TRBV7-9	.	ASSPSTTYTQY
14	TRBJ2-3	TRBV30	.	ACGGRTSLSTDTQY
9	TRBJ2-1	TRBV6-6	.	ASVAVDEQF
12	TRBJ2-2	TRBV7-9	.	ASTNIGISGELF
9	TRBJ2-5	TRBV30	.	AWSEQETQY
12	TRBJ2-3	TRBV9	.	ASSVRGFRDTQY
11	TRBJ1-2	TRBV28	.	ASSLMANYGYT
9	TRBJ1-2	TRBV29-1	.	SVLGNYGYT
11	TRBJ1-6	TRBV30	.	ACLGTANSPLH
11	TRBJ2-1	TRBV3-1	.	ASSQRIPAEQF
10	TRBJ2-1	TRBV20-1	.	SAPDRGNEQF
12	TRBJ2-1	TRBV24-1	.	ATSDSSTHNEQF
14	TRBJ2-1	TRBV19	.	ASSSRGQGEYNEQF
15	TRBJ2-2	TRBV5-1	.	ASSFLPIAGDLGELF
12	TRBJ2-7	TRBV7-9	.	ASSLFATSYEQY
10	TRBJ2-7	TRBV6-2/TRBV6-3	.	ASNTGEREQY
11	TRBJ2-3	TRBV29-1	.	SVRERFTDTQY
13	TRBJ1-1	TRBV29-1	.	SVVKWSGTGNEAF
11	TRBJ2-4	TRBV12-3/TRBV12-4	.	ASRGDAKNIQY
10	TRBJ2-7	TRBV2	.	ASAGQAYEQY
10	TRBJ1-1	TRBV3-1	.	ASSHAGVGTF
11	TRBJ2-7	TRBV29-1	.	SVEEGSYYEQY
10	TRBJ1-1	TRBV12-3/TRBV12-4	.	ASSPRQDSAF
12	TRBJ1-1	TRBV6-6	once	ASSNGQLNTEAF
14	TRBJ2-5	TRBV12-3/TRBV12-4	.	ASSAPYDRVGRTQY
13	TRBJ2-5	TRBV12-3/TRBV12-4	.	ASSPSGLSSETQY
12	TRBJ1-1	TRBV27	.	ASSSPTGGFEAF
12	TRBJ1-2	TRBV29-1	.	SVGVVTGTYGYT
12	TRBJ1-2	TRBV7-9	.	ASSPGWETLGYT
14	TRBJ2-7	TRBV4-2	.	ASSGIGTSGPYEQY
9	TRBJ2-7	TRBV30	once	AWSGGIGQY